The source of this T cell receptor (beta chain) is a study of T cell clonotyping in hematopoietic cell transplantation (dated by TCRdb to the early 2020s). With regard to the full study: Recipient samples taken before transplant were obtained following cytoreduction. A total of some 140 blood samples were gathered in the study from roughly 40 consecutive transplant recipients along with their related donors. Patient recruitment ran from late 2015 to early 2017, and follow-up continued until September 2020 or death.

This clone is described as large (0.1 to 1%). The antigen it binds to is not known. Base qualities are not recorded, but no much larger clone differs from it by a single base. The sample's time point label, decoded: recipient sample about 28 days before transplant, after cytoreduction. Blood from recipients was drawn about 28 days before transplant and again at days 30, 100 and 180 after transplant. Nuclei Lysis Solution was used to extract genomic DNA from fresh or cryopreserved unfractionated peripheral blood mononuclear cells. The CDR3 covers 13 residues, taking in both the cysteine and the phenylalanine. Only CDR3 DNA is held: 39 bases, read in frame from base 1. The CDR1 and CDR2 encoded by the germline V gene are MRHNA and SNTAGT. V is cut back by 8 bases and J by 4 bases, with 5 bases in the junction unmatched. With the immunoSEQ assay, which is a bias-controlled multiplex PCR relying on V- and J-specific primers, TCR beta CDR3 regions were amplified from genomic DNA. In a second PCR step, the CDR3 amplicons were tagged with a proprietary barcode plus Illumina adapter sequences. CDR3 libraries were sequenced on an Illumina MiSeq instrument. The authors processed their data as follows. Export and quality control were handled in immunoSEQ Analyzer 3.0, while downstream analyses relied on R Bioconductor and Immunarch. Only productive rearrangements in the normalized downsampled data set were used to calculate repertoire metrics. In the normalized cohort, clonotypes with more than 5 templates were defined as pathologically expanded. The Inverse Simpson Index was used to measure repertoire diversity. The non-normalized data set was used for CMV-specificity analyses so that all clonotypes could be captured. This is the immuneACCESS table as TCRdb keeps it, with only in-frame sequences that have V and J called. A part of the clones is gone; compared with another copy, unresolved V genes explain less than half, and the rest is unexplained. The V and J calls and clone size are taken from that table; D and trimming were inferred from the DNA. This sample has tens of thousands of clones in its table, and 65% to 90% of those were observed once. Clones ranked in the top ten supply 24% of the sample.

The investigation overall reported the following: After transplant, TCR diversity in recipients dropped, and pathologically expanded clonotypes increased progressively from day 30 to day 180. Donor and pretransplant recipient Inverse Simpson Index values predicted broader posttransplant TCR repertoire diversity. Sample size was limited, and cells were not sorted, so CD4 and CD8 repertoire contributions could not be separated. Overlap with donor repertoires was found for only a small fraction of recipient repertoires, with over 95% found to appear de novo at the given depth.

Source: peripheral blood mononuclear cells, taken before stem cell transplant. The sequence came from a woman aged 55 to 70 with acute myeloid leukemia. Some clones in this sample may be carry-over from other donors' samples. The chain couples TRBV6-4 to TRBJ2-3; 8 central bases correspond to TRBD2. The nucleotide sequence reads TGTGCCAGCGCAGCGGGAGAATCAGATACGCAGTATTTT. The resulting protein is CASAAGESDTQYF.